Below are 10 T cell receptor beta chains sequenced from a single sample in a study of OX40 agonist ivuxolimab in advanced cancers. TCRdb's copy holds only in-frame clones and misses some; the assay was immunoSEQ multiplex PCR. The repertoire consists of about 90,000 clones, with roughly 89% occurring once and the leading ten covering 1.5% to 2%. The sequenced sample was CD4+ or CD8+ T cells sorted from blood, obtained in a trial of the OX40 agonist ivuxolimab. All receptors come from an adult with an advanced solid tumor such as melanoma, head and neck, liver or kidney cancer.

This clone turned up a few times. Other DNA sequences in this sample translate to the same CDR3. The genes are TRBV5-6 and TRBJ2-7; TRBD1 matches at 8 bases. The germline V gene encodes CDR1 SGHDT and CDR2 YYEEEE. J gave up 0 bases and V 4 bases, and 3 bases lay outside the gene matches. This CDR3 spans 14 amino acids. CDR3 loop: CASSRQGSSYEQYF. For the CDR3, the DNA is TGTGCCAGCAGCCGACAGGGGAGCTCCTACGAGCAGTACTTC.

The genes are TRBV4-2 and TRBJ1-5; D gene unclear. Trimming removed 0 bases at V and 4 bases at J, with 10 bases between. The CDR3 length is 15 residues. Germline values: CDR1 LGHNA, CDR2 YNFKEQ. Here the CDR3 DNA reads TGTGCCAGCAGCCAAGATGCGACGGCGAATCAGCCCCAGCATTTT. Protein product: CASSQDATANQPQHF.

This clone was picked up one time. V and J are TRBV2 and TRBJ2-2, with 15 bases identical to TRBD2. Trimming at V came to 6 bases and at J to 6 bases, leaving 11 bases not matched to a gene. The CDR3 has 18 residues. Looked up from germline, CDR1 is SNHLY and CDR2 is FYNNEI. CDR3 sequence: CASSGGLAGGLGAGELFF. The DNA for the CDR3 is TGTGCCAGCAGCGGGGGACTAGCGGGAGGCCTCGGGGCCGGGGAGCTGTTTTTT.

The chain has TRBV30 and TRBJ2-3; D may be TRBD2 (5 bases). Trimming cost V 0 bases and J 5 bases, with 15 bases left between them. Per germline, CDR1 GTSNPN and CDR2 SVGIG (reference sequence). The CDR3 runs to 15 residues. Here the CDR3 reads CAWSVLREEGDTQYF. For the CDR3, the DNA is TGTGCCTGGAGTGTACTGAGGGAAGAAGGAGATACGCAGTATTTT.

The CDR3 reads CASSQTGFMNTEAFF. The CDR3 DNA reads TGTGCCAGTAGTCAAACGGGGTTTATGAACACTGAAGCTTTCTTT. The chain is built from TRBV19 and TRBJ1-1; D not resolved. Trimming removed 5 bases at V and 0 bases at J, with 13 bases between. CDR1 is LNHDA, CDR2 SQIVND, per germline (reference sequence). The CDR3 spans 15 residues.

V is TRBV6-1 and J is TRBJ1-5; no definite D call. Trimming took 6 bases from V and 1 from J, leaving 7 bases between them. CDR3 length: 13 amino acids. From germline, CDR1 is MNHNS and CDR2 SASEGT. CDR3 coding DNA: TGTGCCAGCAGGGGTAACAGCAATCAGCCCCAGCATTTT. Encoded protein: CASRGNSNQPQHF.

The J gene is TRBJ2-5, the V gene TRBV7-3, with TRBD2 matching 7 bases. The germline gives CDR1 SGHTA, CDR2 FQGTGA. The CDR3 is 13 residues long. V was pared by 5 bases and J by 5 bases, with 5 bases of the junction left unmatched. As DNA, the CDR3 is TGTGCCAGCAGCAGGGGAGGGAGTGAGACCCAGTACTTC. As protein: CASSRGGSETQYF.

The rearrangement links TRBV6-1 to TRBJ1-4; perhaps TRBD1 as D (6 bases). The length of the CDR3 is 18 residues. CDR1 and CDR2 from the germline V gene are MNHNS and SASEGT. The germline V and J ends were trimmed by 2 bases and 4 bases, with 20 bases remaining between them. Here the CDR3 reads CASSENPVRQAINEKLFF. Here the CDR3 DNA reads TGTGCCAGCAGTGAAAACCCGGTCAGACAGGCGATTAATGAAAAACTGTTTTTT.

The J gene is TRBJ2-5, the V gene TRBV7-9, with 8 bases identical to TRBD1. CDR3 size: 14 residues. Trimming took 5 bases from V and 5 from J; bases not matched to a gene: 7. CDR1 and CDR2 from the germline V gene are SEHNR and FQNEAQ (reference sequence). Written as DNA, the CDR3 is TGTGCCAGCAGCCCACAGACAGGGGTCGAGACCCAGTACTTC. Amino acid sequence: CASSPQTGVETQYF.

This CDR3 reads CASSFGLTGGQPQHF. As DNA, the CDR3 is TGTGCCAGCAGCTTTGGCCTGACAGGGGGCCAGCCCCAGCATTTT. The rearrangement joins TRBV5-5 to TRBJ1-5, with TRBD1 identical over 10 bases. Germline CDR1 and CDR2: SGHKS and YYEKEE (reference sequence). The V gene end was trimmed by 2 bases and the J gene end by 7 bases; junction bases not matched to a gene: 6. The CDR3 sequence is 15 residues long.